This T cell receptor (beta chain) was captured by sequencing in a study of response to subunit inactivated influenza vaccine. A few counts support this clonotype. Its antigen is currently unknown. Germline V gives CDR1 SGHTA, CDR2 FQGNSA. This CDR3 is 15 amino acids long. V was clipped by 1 base and J by 11 bases; unmatched bases: 12. Study observations and caveats: Researchers suggested that each seasonal influenza vaccination recruits few new T cells.

TCRdb itself ran the RT-PCR reads through MiXCR, one entry per CDR3 protein. The sample contains more than 700,000 distinct CDR3 sequences, around 21% of which appear only once. The chain uses TRBV7-2 and TRBJ2-3; 7 nucleotides align to TRBD2. The TCR originated in a man over 45 who received an inactivated influenza vaccine. Here the sequenced sample was PBMCs from blood, taken roughly 5 days after vaccination. The CDR3 loop is CASSLVGGSREGQYF. The CDR3, as DNA: TGTGCCAGCAGCTTAGTGGGAGGCTCAAGGGAGGGGCAGTATTTT.